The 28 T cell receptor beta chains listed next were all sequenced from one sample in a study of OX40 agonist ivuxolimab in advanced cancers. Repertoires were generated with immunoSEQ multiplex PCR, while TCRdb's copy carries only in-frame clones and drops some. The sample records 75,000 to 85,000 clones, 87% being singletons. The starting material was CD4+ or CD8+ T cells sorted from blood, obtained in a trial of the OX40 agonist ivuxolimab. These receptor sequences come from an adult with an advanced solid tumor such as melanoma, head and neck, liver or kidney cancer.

CDR3 amino acids: CASSSGGVLTNTQYF. CDR3 coding DNA: TGTGCCAGCTCATCAGGGGGCGTATTGACGAATACGCAGTATTTT. The chain employs TRBV18 and TRBJ2-3, with 8 bases aligning to TRBD1. V was clipped by 5 bases and J by 7 bases; unmatched bases: 11. The CDR3 contains 15 residues. Germline V CDR1 and CDR2: KGHSH, LQKENI.

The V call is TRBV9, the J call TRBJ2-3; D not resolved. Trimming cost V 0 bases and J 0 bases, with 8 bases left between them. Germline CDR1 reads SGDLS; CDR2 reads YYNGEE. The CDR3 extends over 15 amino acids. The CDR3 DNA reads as TGTGCCAGCAGCGTAGGTCAGACTAGCACAGATACGCAGTATTTT. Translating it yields CASSVGQTSTDTQYF.

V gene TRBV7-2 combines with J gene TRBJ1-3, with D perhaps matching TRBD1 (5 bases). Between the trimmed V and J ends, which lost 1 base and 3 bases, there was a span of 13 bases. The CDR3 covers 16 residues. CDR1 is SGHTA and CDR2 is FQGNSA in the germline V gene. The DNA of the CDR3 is TGTGCCAGCAGCTTAGACGGGGCCTTAAGTGGAAACACCATATATTTT. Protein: CASSLDGALSGNTIYF.

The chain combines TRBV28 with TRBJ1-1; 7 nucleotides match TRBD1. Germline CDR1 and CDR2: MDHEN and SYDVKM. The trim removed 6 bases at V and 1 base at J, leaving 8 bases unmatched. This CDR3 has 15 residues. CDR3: CASSVPGGWNTEAFF. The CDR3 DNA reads TGTGCCAGCAGCGTCCCAGGGGGATGGAACACTGAAGCTTTCTTT.

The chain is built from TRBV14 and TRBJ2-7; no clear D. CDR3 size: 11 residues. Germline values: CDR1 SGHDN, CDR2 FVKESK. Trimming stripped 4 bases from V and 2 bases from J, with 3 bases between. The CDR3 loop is CASSPAYEQYF. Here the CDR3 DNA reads TGTGCCAGCAGCCCAGCCTACGAGCAGTACTTC.

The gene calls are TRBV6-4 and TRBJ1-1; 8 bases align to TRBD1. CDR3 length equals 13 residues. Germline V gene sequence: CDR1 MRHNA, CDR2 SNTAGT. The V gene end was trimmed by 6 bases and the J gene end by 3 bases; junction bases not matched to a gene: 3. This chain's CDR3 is CASRLTGDTEAFF. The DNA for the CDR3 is TGTGCCAGCAGACTGACAGGGGACACTGAAGCTTTCTTT.

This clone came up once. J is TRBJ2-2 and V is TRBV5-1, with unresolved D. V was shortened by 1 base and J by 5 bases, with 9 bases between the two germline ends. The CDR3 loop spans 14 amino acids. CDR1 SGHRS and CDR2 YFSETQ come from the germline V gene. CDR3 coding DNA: TGCGCCAGCAGCTTGTCTTTAGAAACCGGGGAGCTGTTTTTT. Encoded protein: CASSLSLETGELFF.

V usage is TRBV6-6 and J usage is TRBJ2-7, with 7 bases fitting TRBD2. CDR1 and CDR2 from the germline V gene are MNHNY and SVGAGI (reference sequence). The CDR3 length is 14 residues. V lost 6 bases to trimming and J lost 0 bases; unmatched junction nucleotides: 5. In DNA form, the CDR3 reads TGTGCCAGCAGCTGGGCGGGAGTCTCCTACGAGCAGTACTTC. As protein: CASSWAGVSYEQYF.

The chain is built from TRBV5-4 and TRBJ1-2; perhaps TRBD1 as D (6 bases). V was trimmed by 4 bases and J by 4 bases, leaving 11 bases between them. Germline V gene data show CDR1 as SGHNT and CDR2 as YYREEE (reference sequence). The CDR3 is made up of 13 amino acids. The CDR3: CASSPQGTYGYTF. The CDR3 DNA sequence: TGTGCCAGCAGCCCACAGGGAACCTATGGCTACACCTTC.

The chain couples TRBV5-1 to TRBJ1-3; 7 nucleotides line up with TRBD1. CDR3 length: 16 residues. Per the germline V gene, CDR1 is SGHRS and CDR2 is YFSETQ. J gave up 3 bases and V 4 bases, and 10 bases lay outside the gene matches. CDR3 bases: TGCGCCAGCAGCCCGCAAACAGGGGCAAGTGGAAACACCATATATTTT. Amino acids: CASSPQTGASGNTIYF.

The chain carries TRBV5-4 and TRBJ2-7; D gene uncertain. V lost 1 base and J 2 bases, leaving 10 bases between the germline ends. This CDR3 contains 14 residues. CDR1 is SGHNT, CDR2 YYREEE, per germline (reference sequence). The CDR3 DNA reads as TGTGCCAGCAGCTTGCGCGGAAGCCCCTACGAGCAGTACTTC. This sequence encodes CASSLRGSPYEQYF.

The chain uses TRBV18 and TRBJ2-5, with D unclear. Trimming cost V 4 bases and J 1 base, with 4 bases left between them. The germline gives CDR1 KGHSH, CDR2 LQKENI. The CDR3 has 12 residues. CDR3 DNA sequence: TGTGCCAGCTCACTGTCCCAAGAGACCCAGTACTTC. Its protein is CASSLSQETQYF. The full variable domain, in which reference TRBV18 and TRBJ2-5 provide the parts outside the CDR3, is NAGVMQNPRHLVRRRGQEARLRCSPMKGHSHVYWYRQLPEEGLKFMVYLQKENIIDESGMPKERFSAEFPKEGPSILRIQQVVRGDSAAYFCASSLSQETQYFGPGTRLLVL.

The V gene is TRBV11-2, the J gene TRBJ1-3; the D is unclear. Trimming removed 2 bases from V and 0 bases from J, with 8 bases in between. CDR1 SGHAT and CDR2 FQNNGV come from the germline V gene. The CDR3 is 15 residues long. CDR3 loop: CASSLNGFSGNTIYF. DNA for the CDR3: TGTGCCAGCAGCTTAAACGGGTTCTCTGGAAACACCATATATTTT.

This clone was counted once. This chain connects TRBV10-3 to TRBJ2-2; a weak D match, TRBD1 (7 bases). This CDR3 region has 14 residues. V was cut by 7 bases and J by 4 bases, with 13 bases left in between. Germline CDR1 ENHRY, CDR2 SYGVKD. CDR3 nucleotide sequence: TGTGCCATCAATGACAGGGAGGCCACCGGGGAGCTGTTTTTT. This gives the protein CAINDREATGELFF.

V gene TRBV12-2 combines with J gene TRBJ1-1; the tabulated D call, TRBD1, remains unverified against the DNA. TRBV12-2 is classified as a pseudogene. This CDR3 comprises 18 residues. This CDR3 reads CASHDSPPGQGLLTEAFF. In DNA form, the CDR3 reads TGTGCAAGTCACGACAGCCCCCCGGGACAGGGTTTACTCACTGAAGCTTTCTTT.

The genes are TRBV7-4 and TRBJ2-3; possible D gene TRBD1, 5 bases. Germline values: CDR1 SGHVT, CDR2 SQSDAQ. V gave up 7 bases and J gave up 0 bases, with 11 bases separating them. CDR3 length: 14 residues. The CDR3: CASKGLPSTDTQYF. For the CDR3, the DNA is TGTGCCAGCAAGGGGCTACCGAGCACAGATACGCAGTATTTT. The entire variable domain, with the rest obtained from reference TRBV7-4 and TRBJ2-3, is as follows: GAGVSQSPRYKVAKRGRDVALRCDSISGHVTLYWYRQTLGQGSEVLTYSQSDAQRDKSGRPSGRFSAERPERSVSTLKIQRTEQGDSAVYLCASKGLPSTDTQYFGPGTRLTVL.

The CDR3 coding sequence is TGCGCCAGCAGCCAAGGATCCGGGGCGGCTTTAGATACGCAGTATTTT. Translating gives CASSQGSGAALDTQYF. The gene calls are TRBV4-3 and TRBJ2-3; D possibly matches TRBD1 or TRBD2 (5 bases each). The CDR3 contains 16 residues. Deletions cut 1 base from V and 5 bases from J, with 16 bases between. The germline CDR1 and CDR2 sequences are LGHNA and YSLEER.

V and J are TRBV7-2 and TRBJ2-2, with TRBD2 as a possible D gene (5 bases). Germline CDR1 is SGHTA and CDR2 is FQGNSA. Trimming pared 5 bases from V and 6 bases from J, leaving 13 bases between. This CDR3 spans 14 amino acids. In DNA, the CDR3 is TGTGCCAGCAGCCCGCTACTGAGGGCCGGGGAGCTGTTTTTT. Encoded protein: CASSPLLRAGELFF.

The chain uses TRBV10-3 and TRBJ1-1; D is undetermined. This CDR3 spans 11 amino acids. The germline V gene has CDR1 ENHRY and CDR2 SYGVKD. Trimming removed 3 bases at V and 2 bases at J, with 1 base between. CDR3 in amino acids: CAISENTEAFF. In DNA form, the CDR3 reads TGTGCCATCAGTGAAAACACTGAAGCTTTCTTT.

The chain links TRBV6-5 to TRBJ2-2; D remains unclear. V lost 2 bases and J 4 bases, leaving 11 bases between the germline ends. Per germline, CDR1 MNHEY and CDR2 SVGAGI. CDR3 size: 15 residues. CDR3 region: CASSYVGWSTGELFF. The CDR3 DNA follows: TGTGCCAGCAGTTACGTCGGTTGGTCCACCGGGGAGCTGTTTTTT.

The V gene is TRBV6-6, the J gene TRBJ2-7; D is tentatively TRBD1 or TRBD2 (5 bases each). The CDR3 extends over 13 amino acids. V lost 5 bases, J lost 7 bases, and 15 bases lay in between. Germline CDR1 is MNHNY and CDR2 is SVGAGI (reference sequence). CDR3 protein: CASSRPQWGEQYF. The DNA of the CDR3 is TGTGCCAGCAGTCGCCCCCAGTGGGGGGAGCAGTACTTC.

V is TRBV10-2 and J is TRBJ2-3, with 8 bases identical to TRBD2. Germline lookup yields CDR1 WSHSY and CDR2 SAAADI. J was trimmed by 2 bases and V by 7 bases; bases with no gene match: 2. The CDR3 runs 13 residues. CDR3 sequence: CASTGLVTDTQYF. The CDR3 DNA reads TGCGCCAGCACGGGACTAGTCACAGATACGCAGTATTTT.

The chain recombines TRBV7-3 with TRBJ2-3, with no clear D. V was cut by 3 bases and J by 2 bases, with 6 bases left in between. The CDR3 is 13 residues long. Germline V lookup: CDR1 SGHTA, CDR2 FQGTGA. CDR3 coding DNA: TGTGCCAGCAGCTTGGACCCCACAGATACGCAGTATTTT. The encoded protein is CASSLDPTDTQYF.

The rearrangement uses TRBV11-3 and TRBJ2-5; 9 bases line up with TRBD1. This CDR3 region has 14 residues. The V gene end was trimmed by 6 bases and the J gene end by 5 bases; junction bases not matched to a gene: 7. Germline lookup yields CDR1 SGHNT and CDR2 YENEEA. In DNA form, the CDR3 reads TGTGCCAGCAGTCTACAGGGGGCCGGGGAGACCCAGTACTTC. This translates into CASSLQGAGETQYF.

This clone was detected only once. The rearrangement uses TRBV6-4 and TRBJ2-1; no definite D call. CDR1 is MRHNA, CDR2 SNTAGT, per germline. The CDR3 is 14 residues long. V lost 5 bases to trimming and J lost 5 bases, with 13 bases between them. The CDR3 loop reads CASSPGPGHNEQFF. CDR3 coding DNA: TGTGCCAGCAGTCCGGGCCCCGGGCACAATGAGCAGTTCTTC.

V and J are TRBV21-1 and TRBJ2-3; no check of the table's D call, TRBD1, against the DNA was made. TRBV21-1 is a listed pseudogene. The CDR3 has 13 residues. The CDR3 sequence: CASSATDTDTQYF. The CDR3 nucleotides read TGTGCCAGCAGTGCGACAGACACAGATACGCAGTATTTT.

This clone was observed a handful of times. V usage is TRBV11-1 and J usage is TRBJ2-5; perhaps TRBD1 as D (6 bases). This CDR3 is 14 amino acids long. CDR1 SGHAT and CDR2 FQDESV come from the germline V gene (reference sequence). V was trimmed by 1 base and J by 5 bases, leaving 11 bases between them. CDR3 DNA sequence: TGTGCCAGCAGCTTAGACAGGGTGGGGGAGACCCAGTACTTC. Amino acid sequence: CASSLDRVGETQYF.

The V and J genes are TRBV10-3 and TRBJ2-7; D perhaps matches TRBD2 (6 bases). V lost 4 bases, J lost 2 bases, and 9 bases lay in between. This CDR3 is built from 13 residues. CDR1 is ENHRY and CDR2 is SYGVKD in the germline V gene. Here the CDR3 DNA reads TGTGCCATCAGTGGTAGGGAGGCCTACGAGCAGTACTTC. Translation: CAISGREAYEQYF.